Reported below is one TCR beta chain. The antigen remains unidentified. The CDR3 sequence is 15 residues long. V gave up 5 bases and J gave up 0 bases, with 10 bases separating them. Germline lookup yields CDR1 SGHVS and CDR2 FNYEAQ. Donors came from a validation cohort of approximately 110 subjects, distinct from the first 666-subject cohort. The source of the sample is a study of cytomegalovirus exposure and HLA in healthy donors. Turning to the study itself: Per a later analysis, the approximately 700 first-cohort and 120 validation repertoires shared one platform.

Sequenced by immunoSEQ multiplex PCR; TCRdb stores in-frame clones only, minus some. Of 55,000 to 75,000 clones listed, about nine tenths are singletons. The study, taken as a whole, reports: Accounts indicate the classifier identified cytomegalovirus status with strong specificity and sensitivity. Usually a TCR sequence was rare, but some public TCRs were found in many donors.

Specimen: PBMCs. The rearrangement links TRBV7-6 to TRBJ1-4; D call uncertain. The TCR was taken from a man aged 18 to 35 in good health and CMV-seronegative. The CDR3 DNA sequence: TGTGCCAGCAGCCTGCTGACTGCAACTAATGAAAAACTGTTTTTT. Translation gives CASSLLTATNEKLFF.